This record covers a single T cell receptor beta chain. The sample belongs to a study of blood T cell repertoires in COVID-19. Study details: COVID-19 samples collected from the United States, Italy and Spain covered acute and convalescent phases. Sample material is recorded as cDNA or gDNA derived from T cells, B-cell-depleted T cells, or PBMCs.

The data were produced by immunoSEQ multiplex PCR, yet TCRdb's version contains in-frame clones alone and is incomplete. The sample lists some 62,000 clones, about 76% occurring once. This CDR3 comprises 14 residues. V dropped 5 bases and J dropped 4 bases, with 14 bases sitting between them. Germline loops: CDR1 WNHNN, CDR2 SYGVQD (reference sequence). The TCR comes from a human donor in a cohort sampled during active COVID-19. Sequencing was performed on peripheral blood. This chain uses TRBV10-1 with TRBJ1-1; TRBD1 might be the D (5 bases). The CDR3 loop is CASSLSTDATEAFF. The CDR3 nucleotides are TGCGCCAGCAGTCTATCGACAGACGCCACTGAAGCTTTCTTT.